This T cell receptor beta chain was identified during a study of glioma-infiltrating T cells. This clonotype came up a few times. Amplification of TCR alpha and beta CDR3 regions from RNA used iRepertoire nested multiplex PCR. TCRdb redid the calling of the multiplex PCR reads with MiXCR, one entry per CDR3 protein. The profile shows some 130,000 distinct CDR3 sequences, about 25% of them singletons. Germline loops: CDR1 MGHRA, CDR2 YSYEKL. There are 16 residues in the CDR3. The ends lost 1 base at V and 3 bases at J; junction bases unmatched: 7. The clonotype comes from a human donor with low-grade glioma or glioblastoma, undergoing nonglioma brain surgery, or in good health (not recorded which). The sequenced sample was glioma tissue, nonneoplastic brain tissue, or PBMCs (not recorded which). This chain connects TRBV4-1 to TRBJ1-2, with 8 positions matching TRBD1. Here the CDR3 reads CASSQARTGRHYGYTF. Written as DNA, the CDR3 is TGCGCCAGCAGCCAAGCCAGGACAGGGAGGCACTATGGCTACACCTTC.